The present T cell receptor beta chain was sequenced within a study of CD8+ T cells in alopecia areata. Once RNA had been extracted, it was reverse transcribed into cDNA to act as the sequencing template. Sequencing used immunoSEQ multiplex PCR; TCRdb keeps in-frame clones, though not all of them. Altogether over 60,000 clones are present, about 43% being singletons, with the ten largest covering over 20%. Study observations and caveats: Expanded CD8+ clones among the top 100, as well as scalp clonality, were significantly decreased by tofacitinib.

Notes on this clone: The antigen remains undetermined.

Treatment noted: oral pan-JAK inhibitor, 5-10 mg twice daily. Collection of lesional scalp punch biopsies and peripheral blood was performed in alopecia areata patients. V lost 3 bases and J lost 6; bases outside the gene matches: 10. The CDR3 extends over 15 amino acids. Germline V lookup: CDR1 KGHSH, CDR2 LQKENI. This receptor was taken from a human donor with alopecia areata. The sequencing here drew on CD8+ T cells sorted from blood, taken at roughly week 38, from a patient treated with tofacitinib. V gene TRBV18 combines with J gene TRBJ1-2; 7 bases map to TRBD1. CDR3 nucleotides: TGTGCCAGCTCACCGTACGACAGGGTAGAAGATGGCTACACCTTC. Its protein is CASSPYDRVEDGYTF.